This record looks at one T cell receptor beta chain sequence and its context. This specimen comes from a study of control samples from healthy donors and cancer patients. The V gene lost 8 bases and the J gene lost 9 bases, with 11 bases spanning the gap. Germline CDR1 SGHRS, CDR2 YFSETQ. The CDR3 spans 10 residues. Using immunoSEQ multiplex PCR, the repertoire was profiled, and TCRdb retains in-frame clones only, with some absent. The table lists approximately 79,000 clones, 89% of them singletons. This clonotype originated in a man aged 50-59 years in good health. The chain couples TRBV5-1 to TRBJ2-5; D perhaps matches TRBD2 (6 bases). Sequencing was done on a sample of blood. This CDR3 is CARGTSPQYF. CDR3 coding DNA: TGCGCCAGGGGAACTAGCCCCCAGTACTTC.